This T cell receptor (beta chain) was sequenced for a study of PD-L1 blockade in urothelial cancer. About the research overall: Intravenous atezolizumab, 1,200 mg every 3 weeks, was begun by patients around 2014. Blood yielded a median of around 150,000 T cells per sample.

Sequencing was performed with immunoSEQ multiplex PCR; in TCRdb, only in-frame clones are kept and a portion is missing. The sample has roughly 40,000 clones, about 89% seen once; the top ten hold 5.5% to 8%. Germline V gives CDR1 MNHNY, CDR2 SVGAGI (reference sequence). The V gene lost 0 bases and the J gene lost 5 bases, with 14 bases spanning the gap. This CDR3 has 16 amino acids. Noted time point: peripheral blood 6 weeks after treatment start. Diagnoses among patients were locally advanced or metastatic urothelial carcinoma. The receptor was derived from a man aged 70 or older with urothelial cancer. The chain links TRBV6-6 to TRBJ1-5; D is possibly TRBD1 (5 bases). The specimen was PBMCs, collected around atezolizumab (anti-PD-L1) treatment. The CDR3 DNA sequence: TGTGCCAGCAGTTACTCGACTCTGACAGCGCATCAGCCCCAGCATTTT. Translation gives CASSYSTLTAHQPQHF.